The 18 T cell receptor beta chains below all came from one sample that was sequenced in a study of blood T cell repertoires in COVID-19. TCRdb's table, derived via immunoSEQ multiplex PCR, lists solely in-frame clones and lacks some. The sample records 200,000 to 250,000 clones, around 81% being singletons. Source material: peripheral blood. The receptor set was obtained from a woman aged 30 to 39 who had recovered from COVID-19.

This chain joins TRBV9 and TRBJ1-1; D remains ambiguous. The germline V gene encodes CDR1 SGDLS and CDR2 YYNGEE. V was clipped by 4 bases and J by 7 bases, with 23 bases between them. The CDR3 has 16 residues. This chain's CDR3 is CASSPRLAGPQVEAFF. The CDR3 nucleotides read TGTGCCAGCAGCCCACGTCTAGCGGGTCCGCAGGTTGAAGCTTTCTTT.

CDR3 nucleotide sequence: TGTGCCAGCAGCGACAGCTACGAGCAGTACTTC. Its protein is CASSDSYEQYF. V usage is TRBV6-2 or TRBV6-3 and J usage is TRBJ2-7; D may be TRBD1 (5 bases). Germline values: CDR1 MNHEY, CDR2 SVGEGT. The CDR3 contains 11 residues. V was pared by 6 bases and J by 3 bases, with 6 bases between.

The chain recombines TRBV29-1 with TRBJ2-7; D is possibly TRBD2 (5 bases). Germline V gene sequence: CDR1 SQVTM, CDR2 ANQGSEA. The CDR3 runs to 11 residues. V lost 8 bases and J 3 bases, leaving 11 bases between the germline ends. The CDR3 DNA sequence: TGCAGCACCGGACTCCGCTACGAGCAGTACTTC. This translates into CSTGLRYEQYF.

The chain couples TRBV30 to TRBJ1-2; no reliable D call. The germline CDR1 and CDR2 sequences are GTSNPN and SVGIG (reference sequence). This CDR3 comprises 13 residues. V was clipped by 3 bases and J by 0 bases, with 8 bases between them. The CDR3 loop reads CAWRIGANYGYTF. DNA of the CDR3: TGTGCCTGGAGGATCGGAGCTAACTATGGCTACACCTTC.

The chain employs TRBV7-2 and TRBJ2-7; 7 bases line up with TRBD1. CDR1 is SGHTA, CDR2 FQGNSA, per germline. CDR3 length equals 14 residues. The J segment lost 5 bases and the V segment lost 4 bases, leaving 8 bases of the junction unmatched. CDR3 sequence reads: CASSYPIQGHEQYF. The CDR3 DNA is TGTGCCAGCAGCTACCCGATACAGGGGCACGAGCAGTACTTC.

The chain uses TRBV2 and TRBJ2-7; 10 bases map to TRBD2. Germline V gene sequence: CDR1 SNHLY, CDR2 FYNNEI. CDR3 length equals 16 residues. Trimming took 4 bases from V and 5 from J; bases not matched to a gene: 11. CDR3 sequence (DNA): TGTGCCAGCAGTGGGGTGAGGACTAGCGGAGGGGACGAGCAGTACTTC. This encodes CASSGVRTSGGDEQYF.

CDR3 sequence (DNA): TGTGCCTGCGGGGGAGAAGGGGGGCGAAGGAGGAGTGAAAAACTGTTTTTT. This sequence encodes CACGGEGGRRRSEKLFF. The chain joins TRBV5-4 to TRBJ1-4, with TRBD1 as a possible D gene (6 bases). Trimming took 10 bases from V and 7 from J, leaving 29 bases between them. The CDR3 spans 17 residues. CDR1 is SGHNT and CDR2 is YYREEE in the germline V gene (reference sequence).

The CDR3 reads CASKGLVRAGELFF. The CDR3 DNA follows: TGTGCCAGCAAGGGACTAGTTCGGGCCGGGGAGCTGTTTTTT. The chain has TRBV2 and TRBJ2-2, with 8 positions matching TRBD2. The germline CDR1 and CDR2 sequences are SNHLY and FYNNEI. V dropped 7 bases and J dropped 6; count of bases not matched to a gene: 7. This CDR3 spans 14 amino acids.

The V and J genes are TRBV9 and TRBJ2-7; 9 nucleotides align to TRBD2. Germline CDR1 reads SGDLS; CDR2 reads YYNGEE. The ends lost 3 bases at V and 6 bases at J; junction bases unmatched: 10. The CDR3 totals 15 residues. The CDR3 is CASSASGTSPAEQYF. In DNA form, the CDR3 reads TGTGCCAGCAGCGCCTCCGGGACTAGCCCGGCCGAGCAGTACTTC.

The CDR3 loop reads CASSLNRGPNTEAFF. CDR3 coding DNA: TGTGCCAGCAGCCTCAACAGGGGCCCGAACACTGAAGCTTTCTTT. The rearrangement uses TRBV5-5 and TRBJ1-1; 7 bases fit TRBD1. Germline-derived CDR1 and CDR2 are SGHKS and YYEKEE (reference sequence). The J segment lost 1 base and the V segment lost 4 bases, leaving 7 bases of the junction unmatched. This CDR3 is built from 15 residues. Using reference TRBV5-5 and TRBJ1-1 for the parts outside the CDR3, the full variable domain is DAGVTQSPTHLIKTRGQQVTLRCSPISGHKSVSWYQQVLGQGPQFIFQYYEKEERGRGNFPDRFSARQFPNYSSELNVNALLLGDSALYLCASSLNRGPNTEAFFGQGTRLTVV.

This clone has more than one count but fewer than ten. The rearrangement uses TRBV6-5 and TRBJ1-1; D is undetermined. CDR3 length: 12 residues. The V and J ends lost 5 bases and 1 base respectively, with 5 bases between them. Germline lookup yields CDR1 MNHEY and CDR2 SVGAGI. The CDR3 loop reads CASSNQNTEAFF. The CDR3 coding sequence is TGTGCCAGCAGTAATCAGAACACTGAAGCTTTCTTT.

V gene TRBV28 combines with J gene TRBJ2-1, with a possible D match to TRBD1 (6 bases). Germline-derived CDR1 and CDR2 are MDHEN and SYDVKM. V lost 8 bases and J lost 0, with 14 bases in between. The CDR3 length is 15 residues. Here the CDR3 DNA reads TGTGCCAGCCTATCAGACAGGAGCTCCTACAATGAGCAGTTCTTC. Its translation is CASLSDRSSYNEQFF.

This chain uses TRBV5-1 with TRBJ2-7; 11 nucleotides line up with TRBD2. Germline V gives CDR1 SGHRS, CDR2 YFSETQ. The trim removed 0 bases at V and 4 bases at J, leaving 6 bases unmatched. This CDR3 comprises 16 residues. CDR3 region: CASSLGGTSGIYEQYF. The CDR3, as DNA: TGCGCCAGCAGCTTGGGAGGGACTAGCGGAATTTACGAGCAGTACTTC.

The CDR3, as DNA: TGCGCCAGCTTCCCGGGACAGGGGGCCTATGAGCAGTTCTTC. This sequence encodes CASFPGQGAYEQFF. The gene calls are TRBV5-1 and TRBJ2-1; 12 bases are shared with TRBD1. J gave up 8 bases and V 7 bases, and 7 bases lay outside the gene matches. This CDR3 has 14 residues. From germline, CDR1 is SGHRS and CDR2 YFSETQ.

In DNA form, the CDR3 reads TGTGCCTGGCGCCGGGGGGCGGGGAACATTCAGTACTTC. It is translated as CAWRRGAGNIQYF. This chain uses TRBV30 with TRBJ2-4; TRBD2 is a possible D gene (7 bases). Trimming cost V 5 bases and J 7 bases, with 15 bases left between them. From germline, CDR1 is GTSNPN and CDR2 SVGIG (reference sequence). CDR3 length equals 13 residues.

The chain uses TRBV6-6 and TRBJ2-7; 9 bases match TRBD2. Per germline, CDR1 MNHNY and CDR2 SVGAGI (reference sequence). The CDR3 runs to 16 residues. The junction had 8 bases not matched to a gene; V was cut back by 2 bases and J by 3 bases. CDR3 sequence: CASSYEVALAGYEQYF. The CDR3 DNA follows: TGTGCCAGCAGTTACGAGGTTGCACTAGCGGGCTACGAGCAGTACTTC.

The chain joins TRBV1 to TRBJ2-7; TRBD2 was called by the table and not checked on the DNA. TRBV1 constitutes a pseudogene. This CDR3 has 16 residues. The CDR3 nucleotides read TGCACCAGCAGCCAAGATAGGCAGCGGGACTCCTACGAGCAGTACTTC. This encodes CTSSQDRQRDSYEQYF.

This rearrangement joins TRBV27 to TRBJ1-4; 8 bases map to TRBD1. V lost 3 bases, J lost 6 bases, and 6 bases stayed unmatched. From germline, CDR1 is MNHEY and CDR2 SMNVEV (reference sequence). The length of the CDR3 is 15 residues. CDR3 sequence (DNA): TGTGCCAGCAGTTTTTCCAGGGGGCTGGATGAAAAACTGTTTTTT. This sequence encodes CASSFSRGLDEKLFF.